This T cell receptor beta chain is from a study of T cell responses to AZD1222 COVID-19 vaccine. Clones were read by immunoSEQ multiplex PCR, and TCRdb kept only the in-frame ones, dropping some. The sample carries just under 75,000 clones, around 80% recorded once. Germline V lookup: CDR1 SEHNR, CDR2 FQNEAQ (reference sequence). V was cut by 5 bases and J by 3 bases, with 17 bases left in between. There are 16 residues in the CDR3. The source is an adult who received the AZD1222 COVID-19 vaccine. Source: peripheral blood, taken 28 days after the second AZD1222 dose. V is TRBV7-9 and J is TRBJ2-1; D is possibly TRBD1 (5 bases). The CDR3 reads CASSPLAGSFYNEQFF. The DNA for the CDR3 is TGTGCCAGCAGCCCACTGGCAGGGTCGTTCTACAATGAGCAGTTCTTC. The full variable domain, in which reference TRBV7-9 and TRBJ2-1 provide the parts outside the CDR3, is DTGVSQNPRHKITKRGQNVTFRCDPISEHNRLYWYRQTLGQGPEFLTYFQNEAQLEKSRLLSDRFSAERPKGSFSTLEIQRTEQGDSAMYLCASSPLAGSFYNEQFFGPGTRLTVL.